The 31 T cell receptor beta chains below all came from one sample that was sequenced in a study of blood T cell repertoires in COVID-19. Using immunoSEQ multiplex PCR, the repertoire was profiled, and TCRdb retains in-frame clones only, with some absent. The sample holds 250,000 to 300,000 clones, around nine tenths seen once. Sample: peripheral blood. These receptors were taken from a woman in her fifties or sixties with COVID-19, enrolled during active disease.

The chain joins TRBV19 to TRBJ2-2; perhaps TRBD2 as D (5 bases). The germline CDR1 and CDR2 sequences are LNHDA and SQIVND (reference sequence). V was trimmed by 8 bases and J by 4 bases, leaving 20 bases between them. CDR3 length: 16 amino acids. The CDR3, as DNA: TGTGCCAGTGGACCAAGCCGGAGAGGGTTCACCGGGGAGCTGTTTTTT. Its protein is CASGPSRRGFTGELFF.

V usage is TRBV28 and J usage is TRBJ1-5; D possibly corresponds to TRBD1 (5 bases). The V and J ends lost 4 bases and 2 bases respectively, with 12 bases between them. CDR3 length: 15 amino acids. Germline values: CDR1 MDHEN, CDR2 SYDVKM. CDR3 sequence reads: CASSWQGTRNQPQHF. CDR3 nucleotides: TGTGCCAGCAGTTGGCAGGGCACTCGCAATCAGCCCCAGCATTTT.

The chain links TRBV27 to TRBJ2-3; TRBD2 aligns across 7 bases. Unmatched junction bases numbered 9, after V lost 7 bases and J lost 2 bases. The CDR3 is 15 residues long. Germline V gene data show CDR1 as MNHEY and CDR2 as SMNVEV (reference sequence). CDR3 loop: CASTRAGPPTDTQYF. The DNA of the CDR3 is TGTGCCAGCACTCGAGCGGGGCCCCCCACAGATACGCAGTATTTT.

This clone appeared a single time. The rearrangement links TRBV6-5 to TRBJ2-7; TRBD2 matches at 9 bases. V trimming: 6 bases; J trimming: 4 bases; junction bases outside the gene matches: 10. Germline CDR1 and CDR2: MNHEY and SVGAGI. This CDR3 is built from 15 residues. In DNA form, the CDR3 reads TGTGCCAGCAGCCGAGGGGGTAGCGGGAGTTACGAGCAGTACTTC. Translating it yields CASSRGGSGSYEQYF.

This rearrangement joins TRBV6-5 to TRBJ1-3; D is unresolved. Germline CDR1 is MNHEY and CDR2 is SVGAGI. The CDR3 extends over 13 amino acids. V lost 7 bases, J lost 0 bases, and 7 bases lay in between. For the CDR3, the DNA is TGTGCCAGCACCGTCGGCTCTGGAAACACCATATATTTT. Translation: CASTVGSGNTIYF.

The chain recombines TRBV19 with TRBJ2-2; the D gene is possibly TRBD1 (6 bases). V lost 4 bases to trimming and J lost 5 bases, with 14 bases between them. The CDR3 covers 15 residues. From germline, CDR1 is LNHDA and CDR2 SQIVND (reference sequence). The CDR3 protein is CASSTGQGRTGELFF. For the CDR3, the DNA is TGTGCCAGTAGTACGGGGCAGGGGCGAACCGGGGAGCTGTTTTTT.

Details on this clone: Other DNA sequences within the sample encode an identical CDR3. This chain links TRBV6-5 with TRBJ1-1; D uncertain. The CDR3 consists of 14 residues. Trimming stripped 0 bases from V and 5 bases from J, with 10 bases between. From germline, CDR1 is MNHEY and CDR2 SVGAGI. The CDR3 bases are TGTGCCAGCAGTTACTCAGGTGGGAGGACTGAAGCTTTCTTT. It specifies CASSYSGGRTEAFF.

The CDR3 reads CASSLSGTGTDTQYF. CDR3 DNA sequence: TGTGCCAGCAGCCTTAGCGGGACCGGGACAGATACGCAGTATTTT. V and J are TRBV3-1 (or the pseudogene TRBV3-2) and TRBJ2-3, with 8 bases matching TRBD2. Germline assignment: CDR1 LGHDT and CDR2 YNNKEL (reference sequence). The junction had 6 bases not matched to a gene; V was cut back by 4 bases and J by 3 bases. CDR3 length equals 15 residues.

The chain couples TRBV7-2 to TRBJ2-5; TRBD2 matches 7 bases. The better agreement between TRBJ2-7 and the DNA end casts doubt on the J call. Germline values: CDR1 SGHTA, CDR2 FQGNSA. The CDR3 is made up of 14 amino acids. CDR3 loop: CASSFTSASYEQYF. As DNA, the CDR3 is TGTGCCAGCAGTTTCACTAGCGCCTCCTACGAGCAGTACTTC.

V usage is TRBV5-1 and J usage is TRBJ1-4, with 10 bases matching TRBD1. CDR1 and CDR2 from the germline V gene are SGHRS and YFSETQ. The CDR3 length is 15 residues. The V and J ends lost 6 bases and 3 bases, in that order; junction bases with no gene match: 5. The CDR3 sequence is CASTRDRGPNEKLFF. The CDR3 region has the DNA TGCGCCAGCACCCGGGACAGGGGCCCTAATGAAAAACTGTTTTTT.

This clone was counted between two and nine times. The rearrangement links TRBV5-6 to TRBJ2-7; TRBD2 aligns across 9 bases. Germline CDR1 reads SGHDT; CDR2 reads YYEEEE. V lost 0 bases, J lost 5 bases, and 9 bases stayed unmatched. The CDR3 consists of 16 residues. In DNA form, the CDR3 reads TGTGCCAGCAGCTTGGTGCCAGCGGGAGGAAAGAACGAGCAGTACTTC. Residues: CASSLVPAGGKNEQYF.

CDR3 DNA sequence: TGCGCCAGCAGCTTTGGATCCGCGACTAGGCTCTACAATGAGCAGTTCTTC. It is translated as CASSFGSATRLYNEQFF. The chain is built from TRBV5-1 and TRBJ2-1, with a weak D call TRBD2 (6 bases). The CDR3 is made up of 17 amino acids. Germline-derived CDR1 and CDR2 are SGHRS and YFSETQ. The germline V and J ends were trimmed by 2 bases and 3 bases, with 18 bases remaining between them.

This clone was detected a few times. V gene TRBV2 combines with J gene TRBJ1-6; D gene ambiguous. CDR1 SNHLY and CDR2 FYNNEI come from the germline V gene. The CDR3 covers 15 residues. The V gene lost 4 bases and the J gene lost 4 bases, with 11 bases spanning the gap. CDR3 in amino acids: CASSASRVYNSPLHF. CDR3 nucleotides: TGTGCCAGCAGTGCGTCTCGAGTTTATAATTCACCCCTCCACTTT.

The chain combines TRBV20-1 with TRBJ1-6; D remains unclear. The germline V gene encodes CDR1 DFQATT and CDR2 SNEGSKA (reference sequence). Trimming left V 3 bases short and J 16 bases short, with 13 bases between. The CDR3 sequence is 11 residues long. Here the CDR3 reads CSASREVDLHF. The CDR3 nucleotides are TGCAGTGCTAGTCGGGAGGTCGATCTCCACTTT.

The gene calls are TRBV2 and TRBJ1-2; 8 nucleotides agree with TRBD1. V trimming: 7 bases; J trimming: 1 base; junction bases outside the gene matches: 8. The CDR3 loop spans 15 amino acids. CDR1 is SNHLY, CDR2 FYNNEI, per germline. In DNA form, the CDR3 reads TGTGCCAGCATGGTGGACAGGGCGATTAACTATGGCTACACCTTC. It yields the protein CASMVDRAINYGYTF.

V is TRBV6-5 and J is TRBJ2-1; tentatively, D is TRBD1 (5 bases). The CDR3 sequence is 14 residues long. Trimming cost V 6 bases and J 2 bases, with 11 bases left between them. The germline V gene has CDR1 MNHEY and CDR2 SVGAGI. CDR3 sequence reads: CASSRTSPYNEQFF. The DNA for the CDR3 is TGTGCCAGCAGCCGGACAAGCCCCTACAATGAGCAGTTCTTC.

The rearrangement links TRBV6-2 or TRBV6-3 to TRBJ2-1, with 10 bases lining up with TRBD2. V lost 0 bases, J lost 7 bases, and 6 bases stayed unmatched. Germline-derived CDR1 and CDR2 are MNHEY and SVGEGT. The CDR3 spans 16 residues. As DNA, the CDR3 is TGTGCCAGCAGTTACTCGAGAGCGGGAGGGGGGAATGAGCAGTTCTTC. It translates to CASSYSRAGGGNEQFF.

This clone has only a few counts. The V and J genes are TRBV9 and TRBJ2-3, with a tentative D call TRBD2 (6 bases). Trimming shortened V by 0 bases and J by 3 bases, and 14 bases separated the two germline ends. The CDR3 is 16 residues long. Germline V gene lookup returns CDR1 SGDLS and CDR2 YYNGEE. CDR3 loop: CASSVEPRLETDTQYF. Written as DNA, the CDR3 is TGTGCCAGCAGCGTAGAGCCTAGACTAGAAACAGATACGCAGTATTTT.

This clone was found a few times. The gene calls are TRBV10-1 and TRBJ2-7; TRBD1 aligns across 9 bases. The J segment lost 7 bases and the V segment lost 3 bases, leaving 10 bases of the junction unmatched. The germline V gene has CDR1 WNHNN and CDR2 SYGVQD (reference sequence). CDR3 length equals 15 residues. In DNA, the CDR3 is TGCGCCAGCAGTGATTATGGGACAGGGTTCGATGAGCAGTACTTC. It encodes CASSDYGTGFDEQYF.

This sequence joins TRBV6-5 and TRBJ2-2; D is possibly TRBD1 (5 bases). Germline V lookup: CDR1 MNHEY, CDR2 SVGAGI. Trimming took 7 bases from V and 6 from J, leaving 15 bases between them. The CDR3 spans 14 residues. The CDR3 reads CASKRTPPPGELFF. The CDR3 bases are TGTGCCAGCAAGAGGACACCTCCACCCGGGGAGCTGTTTTTT.

DNA of the CDR3: TGTGCCAGCAGCCCCCTCCTCTCTGACTATGGCTACACCTTC. It is translated as CASSPLLSDYGYTF. This rearrangement joins TRBV7-2 to TRBJ1-2; D is undetermined. This CDR3 is 14 amino acids long. Trimming shortened V by 5 bases and J by 3 bases, and 13 bases separated the two germline ends. Germline V CDR1 and CDR2: SGHTA, FQGNSA.

CDR3 nucleotides: TGTGCCAGCAGTGAAGCGCTGAGGGGAAACACCATATATTTT. This codes for CASSEALRGNTIYF. The rearrangement links TRBV2 to TRBJ1-3; no definite D call. This CDR3 is 14 amino acids long. The germline gives CDR1 SNHLY, CDR2 FYNNEI. The V and J ends lost 0 bases and 4 bases respectively, with 7 bases between them.

The CDR3, as DNA: TGTGCCAGCTCCCCGGCCAGGGGCTTTACTGGAAACACCATATATTTT. Its protein product is CASSPARGFTGNTIYF. V and J are TRBV18 and TRBJ1-3; weak D call: TRBD1 (6 bases). V gave up 6 bases and J gave up 2 bases, with 17 bases separating them. The germline gives CDR1 KGHSH, CDR2 LQKENI. The CDR3 has 16 amino acids.

This clone turned up a few times. The chain couples TRBV27 to TRBJ2-2, with 10 bases aligning to TRBD2. Losses at the gene ends were 6 bases for V and 6 bases for J; bases not matched to a gene: 10. This CDR3 has 16 amino acids. Per the germline V gene, CDR1 is MNHEY and CDR2 is SMNVEV (reference sequence). For the CDR3, the DNA is TGTGCCAGCAGAAGCCTAGCGGGAGTTCGGGCCGGGGAGCTGTTTTTT. Translated: CASRSLAGVRAGELFF.

The gene calls are TRBV27 and TRBJ2-1, with 7 bases identical to TRBD1. V trimming: 7 bases; J trimming: 0 bases; junction bases outside the gene matches: 6. This CDR3 has 15 residues. CDR1 and CDR2 (germline): MNHEY, SMNVEV (reference sequence). As DNA, the CDR3 is TGTGCCAGCAACAAACAGGGGAGCTCCTACAATGAGCAGTTCTTC. Amino acids: CASNKQGSSYNEQFF.

The CDR3 here is CASSIVGLAHNEQFF. CDR3 in DNA: TGTGCCAGTAGTATAGTGGGACTGGCCCACAATGAGCAGTTCTTC. This rearrangement joins TRBV19 to TRBJ2-1; tentatively, D is TRBD2 (6 bases). Trimming shortened V by 1 base and J by 5 bases, and 12 bases separated the two germline ends. The germline V gene encodes CDR1 LNHDA and CDR2 SQIVND (reference sequence). The CDR3 sequence is 15 residues long.

V and J are TRBV14 and TRBJ2-7, with TRBD1 identical over 10 bases. Germline values: CDR1 SGHDN, CDR2 FVKESK. Trimming took 2 bases from V and 3 from J; bases not matched to a gene: 10. The CDR3 sequence is 17 residues long. The CDR3 coding sequence is TGTGCCAGCAGCCAAACGACAGGGGGCGCGGGGGTCTACGAGCAGTACTTC. Its translation is CASSQTTGGAGVYEQYF.

The chain has TRBV7-9 and TRBJ2-3; TRBD1 agrees at 7 bases. This CDR3 contains 17 residues. V trimming: 4 bases; J trimming: 2 bases; junction bases outside the gene matches: 12. Per germline, CDR1 SEHNR and CDR2 FQNEAQ (reference sequence). The CDR3 region is CASSWPPGQRFTDTQYF. The DNA for the CDR3 is TGTGCCAGCAGCTGGCCCCCGGGACAGAGATTCACAGATACGCAGTATTTT.

The sample holds one count of this clone. The chain has TRBV11-2 and TRBJ2-3; maybe TRBD2 (5 bases). Germline assignment: CDR1 SGHAT and CDR2 FQNNGV. The length of the CDR3 is 15 residues. V was trimmed by 4 bases and J by 7 bases, leaving 18 bases between them. CDR3 protein: CASSSLRHGGHTQYF. The CDR3 bases are TGTGCCAGCAGCTCGTTGAGACACGGAGGTCATACGCAGTATTTT.

The chain carries TRBV5-1 and TRBJ2-7, with 11 nucleotides matching TRBD2. Trimming removed 6 bases from V and 2 bases from J; junction bases left unmatched: 1. This CDR3 contains 13 residues. Germline V CDR1 and CDR2: SGHRS, YFSETQ. The DNA of the CDR3 is TGCGCCAGCAAACTAGCGGGAGCCTACGAGCAGTACTTC. Translation: CASKLAGAYEQYF.

CDR3 sequence (DNA): TGTGCCAGCTCACCACCACAGGGACAGATGAACACTGAAGCTTTCTTT. Translation: CASSPPQGQMNTEAFF. The rearrangement joins TRBV18 to TRBJ1-1; 7 nucleotides align to TRBD1. The germline gives CDR1 KGHSH, CDR2 LQKENI. The CDR3 is 16 residues long. J lost 0 bases, V lost 0 bases, and 4 bases had no gene match.